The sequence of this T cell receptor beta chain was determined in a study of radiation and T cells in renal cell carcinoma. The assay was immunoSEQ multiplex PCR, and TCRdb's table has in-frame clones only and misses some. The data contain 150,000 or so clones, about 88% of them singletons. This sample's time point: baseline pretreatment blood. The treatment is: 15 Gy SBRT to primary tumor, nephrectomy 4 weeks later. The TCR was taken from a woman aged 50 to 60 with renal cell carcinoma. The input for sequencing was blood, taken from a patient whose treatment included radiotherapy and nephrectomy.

CDR3 protein: CASSIQAPPSYEQYF. The CDR3 DNA reads TGTGCCAGTAGTATTCAGGCCCCTCCATCCTACGAGCAGTACTTC. The chain uses TRBV19 and TRBJ2-7, with D uncertain. The CDR3 length is 15 residues. V was clipped by 3 bases and J by 1 base, with 13 bases between them. CDR1 and CDR2 from the germline V gene are LNHDA and SQIVND (reference sequence). Drawing the rest from reference TRBV19 and TRBJ2-7, the complete variable domain is DGGITQSPKYLFRKEGQNVTLSCEQNLNHDAMYWYRQDPGQGLRLIYYSQIVNDFQKGDIAEGYSVSREKKESFPLTVTSAQKNPTAFYLCASSIQAPPSYEQYFGPGTRLTVT.